This TCR beta chain was captured in a study of cytomegalovirus exposure and HLA in healthy donors. PCR was performed using 60 Vbeta and 13 Jbeta primers. Clones were read by immunoSEQ multiplex PCR, and TCRdb kept only the in-frame ones, dropping some. The table records about 100,000 clones, about 81% of them present only once. The CDR3 runs 14 residues. Trimming at V came to 10 bases and at J to 6 bases, leaving 11 bases not matched to a gene. Germline V gene lookup returns CDR1 LNHDA and CDR2 SQIVND (reference sequence). The rearrangement links TRBV19 to TRBJ1-5; 8 positions agree with TRBD1. The receptor's source is a man aged 25 to 40 in good health and CMV-seropositive. Sequenced input: PBMCs. The CDR3 is CATKDRVVRQPQHF. The CDR3 bases are TGTGCCACCAAGGACAGGGTTGTTCGTCAGCCCCAGCATTTT.